A selection of T cell receptor beta chains follows, all from one sample in a study of technical replicates of blood from a handful of donors. TCRdb's table, derived via immunoSEQ multiplex PCR, lists solely in-frame clones and lacks some. Among fewer than 110,000 clones listed, roughly 95% were seen once. The sample was T cells isolated from PBMCs. The receptors originated from a human donor in good health. Each CDR3 is given with its conserved first and last residue.

cdr3_length v_call cdr3_aa
17 TRBV2 CASSDVWTGLGTDTQYF
16 TRBV9 CASSDTKDRVRSPLHF
13 TRBV2 CASLPKSTDTQYF
13 TRBV11-2 CASSSGAGQPQHF
12 TRBV6-5 CASSYTSGTQYF
14 TRBV7-2 CASSSRDRGTEAFF
16 TRBV5-1 CASSGTSGRTTDTQYF
15 TRBV28 CASSFSGAGANVLTF
14 TRBV5-6 CASSRGGPPDEQYF
15 TRBV7-9 CASSPGTGGDQPQHF
13 TRBV30 CAWSIYRAEEAFF
15 TRBV28 CASSLDGTGGEKLFF
13 TRBV2 CASTQGPYETQYF
14 TRBV28 CASSPDRGAGELFF